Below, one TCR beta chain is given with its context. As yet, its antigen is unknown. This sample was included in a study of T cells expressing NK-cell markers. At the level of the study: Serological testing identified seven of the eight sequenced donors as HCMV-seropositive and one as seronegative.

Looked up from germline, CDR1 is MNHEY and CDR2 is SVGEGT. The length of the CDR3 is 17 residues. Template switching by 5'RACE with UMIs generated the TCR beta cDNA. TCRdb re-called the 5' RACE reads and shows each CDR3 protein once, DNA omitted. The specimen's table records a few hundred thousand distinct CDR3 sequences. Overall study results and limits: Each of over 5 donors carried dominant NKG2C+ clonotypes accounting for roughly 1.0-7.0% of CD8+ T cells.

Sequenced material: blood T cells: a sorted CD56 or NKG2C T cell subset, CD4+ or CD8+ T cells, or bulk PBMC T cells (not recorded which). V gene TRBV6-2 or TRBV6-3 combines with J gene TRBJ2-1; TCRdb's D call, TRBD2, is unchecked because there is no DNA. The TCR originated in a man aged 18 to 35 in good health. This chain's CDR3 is CASSYRPGGPSYNEQFF.